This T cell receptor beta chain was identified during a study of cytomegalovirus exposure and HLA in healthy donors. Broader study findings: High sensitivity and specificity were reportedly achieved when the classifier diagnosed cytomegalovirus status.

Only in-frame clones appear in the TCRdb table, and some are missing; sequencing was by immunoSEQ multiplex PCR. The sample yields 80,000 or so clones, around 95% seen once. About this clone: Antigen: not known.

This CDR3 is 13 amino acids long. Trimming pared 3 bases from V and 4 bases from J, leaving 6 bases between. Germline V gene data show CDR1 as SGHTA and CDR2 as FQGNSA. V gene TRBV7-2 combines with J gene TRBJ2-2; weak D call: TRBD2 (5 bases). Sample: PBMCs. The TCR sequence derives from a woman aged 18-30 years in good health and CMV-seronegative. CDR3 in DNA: TGTGCCAGCAGCTTCACTAGCACCGGGGAGCTGTTTTTT. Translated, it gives CASSFTSTGELFF.